This TCR beta chain was recovered during a study of technical replicates of blood from several donors. Assay used: immunoSEQ multiplex PCR; TCRdb lists only in-frame clones, some missing. The sample lists more than 60,000 clones; 85% to 95% were seen once. Trimming took 1 base from V and 5 from J; bases not matched to a gene: 4. The CDR3 runs 15 residues. Germline V lookup: CDR1 MNHNS, CDR2 SASEGT. The genes are TRBV6-1 and TRBJ2-5, with 10 bases matching TRBD2. This clonotype was sampled from a human donor in good health. What was sequenced was T cells isolated from PBMCs. CDR3 DNA sequence: TGTGCCAGCAGTGAAGGACTAGCGGGTGTTGAGACCCAGTACTTC. The encoded protein is CASSEGLAGVETQYF.